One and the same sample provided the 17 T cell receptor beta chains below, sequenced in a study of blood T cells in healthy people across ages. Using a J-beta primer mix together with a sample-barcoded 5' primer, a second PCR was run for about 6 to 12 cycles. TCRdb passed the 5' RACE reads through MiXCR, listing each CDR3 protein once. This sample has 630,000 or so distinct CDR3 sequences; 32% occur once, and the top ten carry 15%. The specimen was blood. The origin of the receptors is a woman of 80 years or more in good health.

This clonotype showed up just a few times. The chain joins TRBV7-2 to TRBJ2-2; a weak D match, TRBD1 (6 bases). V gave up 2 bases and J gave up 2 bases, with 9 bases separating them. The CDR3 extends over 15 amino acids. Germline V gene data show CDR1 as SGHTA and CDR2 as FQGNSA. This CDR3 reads CASSLRQVNTGELFF. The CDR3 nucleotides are TGTGCCAGCAGCTTAAGACAGGTTAACACCGGGGAGCTGTTTTTT.

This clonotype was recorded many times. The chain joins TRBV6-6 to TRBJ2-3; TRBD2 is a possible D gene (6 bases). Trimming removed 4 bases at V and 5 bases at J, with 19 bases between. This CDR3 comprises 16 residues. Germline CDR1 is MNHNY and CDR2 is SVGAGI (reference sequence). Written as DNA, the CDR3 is TGTGCCAGCAGTTTCTCACGGACTATGGGGGTAGATACGCAGTATTTT. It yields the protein CASSFSRTMGVDTQYF.

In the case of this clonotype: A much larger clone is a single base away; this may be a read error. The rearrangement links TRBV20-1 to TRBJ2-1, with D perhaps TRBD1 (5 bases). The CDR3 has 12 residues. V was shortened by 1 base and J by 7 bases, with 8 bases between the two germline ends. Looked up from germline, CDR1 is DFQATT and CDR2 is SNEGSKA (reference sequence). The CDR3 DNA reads TGCAGTGCTAGAGGACAGCGTAATGAGCAGTTCTTC. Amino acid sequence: CSARGQRNEQFF.

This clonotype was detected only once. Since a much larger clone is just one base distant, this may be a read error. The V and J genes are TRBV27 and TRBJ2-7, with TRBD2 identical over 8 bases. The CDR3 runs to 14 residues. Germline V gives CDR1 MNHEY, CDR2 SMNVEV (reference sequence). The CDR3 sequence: CANSRLAQSYEQYF. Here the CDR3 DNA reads TGTGCCAACAGTCGACTAGCGCAGTCCTACGAGCAGTACTTC.

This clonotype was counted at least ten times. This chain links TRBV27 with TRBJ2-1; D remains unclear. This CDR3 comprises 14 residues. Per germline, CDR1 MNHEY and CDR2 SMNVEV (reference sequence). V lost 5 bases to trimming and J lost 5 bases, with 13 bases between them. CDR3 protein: CASSQRGPHNEQFF. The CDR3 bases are TGTGCCAGCAGTCAACGCGGCCCCCACAATGAGCAGTTCTTC.

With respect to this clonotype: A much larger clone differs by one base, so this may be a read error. The chain's CDR3 is CASSLGGSGGPRETQYF. As DNA, the CDR3 is TGCGCCAGCAGCTTGGGGGGCAGCGGGGGCCCCCGAGAGACCCAGTACTTC. This chain uses TRBV5-1 with TRBJ2-5; TRBD2 matches at 8 bases. V lost 0 bases and J lost 4; bases outside the gene matches: 11. The CDR3 has 17 amino acids. Germline-derived CDR1 and CDR2 are SGHRS and YFSETQ.

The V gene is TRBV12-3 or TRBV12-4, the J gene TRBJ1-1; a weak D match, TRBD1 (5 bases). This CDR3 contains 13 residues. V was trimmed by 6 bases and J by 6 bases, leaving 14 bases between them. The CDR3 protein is CASSPGRDAEAFF. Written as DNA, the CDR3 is TGTGCCAGCAGCCCAGGACGGGACGCTGAAGCTTTCTTT.

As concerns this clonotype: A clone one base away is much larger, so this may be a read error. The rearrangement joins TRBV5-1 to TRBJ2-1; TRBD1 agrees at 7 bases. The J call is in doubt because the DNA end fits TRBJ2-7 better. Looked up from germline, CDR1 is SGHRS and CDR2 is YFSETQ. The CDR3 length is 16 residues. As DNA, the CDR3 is TGCGCCAGCAGCCTGGGACAGATAAGCTCCTACAATGAGCAGTACTTC. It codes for CASSLGQISSYNEQYF.

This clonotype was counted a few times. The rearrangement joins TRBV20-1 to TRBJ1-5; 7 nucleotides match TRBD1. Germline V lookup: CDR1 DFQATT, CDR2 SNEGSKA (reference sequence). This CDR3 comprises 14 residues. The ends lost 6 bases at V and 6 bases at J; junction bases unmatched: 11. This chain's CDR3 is CSASPTGESQPQHF. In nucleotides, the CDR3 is TGCAGTGCCAGCCCTACAGGGGAGAGTCAGCCCCAGCATTTT.

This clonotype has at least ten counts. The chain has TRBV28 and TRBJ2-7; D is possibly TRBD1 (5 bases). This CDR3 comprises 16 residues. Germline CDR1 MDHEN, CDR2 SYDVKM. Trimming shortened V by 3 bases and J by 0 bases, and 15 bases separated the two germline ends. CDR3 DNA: TGTGCCAGCAGTTTGGTGACAGTCTTATTCTCCTACGAGCAGTACTTC. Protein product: CASSLVTVLFSYEQYF.

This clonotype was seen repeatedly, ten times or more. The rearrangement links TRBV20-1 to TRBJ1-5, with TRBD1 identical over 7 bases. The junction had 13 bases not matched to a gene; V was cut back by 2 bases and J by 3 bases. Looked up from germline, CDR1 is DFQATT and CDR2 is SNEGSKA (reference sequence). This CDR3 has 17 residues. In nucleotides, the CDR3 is TGCAGTGCTAGATCCAGCTTAGGACAGGACCTCAATCAGCCCCAGCATTTT. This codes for CSARSSLGQDLNQPQHF.

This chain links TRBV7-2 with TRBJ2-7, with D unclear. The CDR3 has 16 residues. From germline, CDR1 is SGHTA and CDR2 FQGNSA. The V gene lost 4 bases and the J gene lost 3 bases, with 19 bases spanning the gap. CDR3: CASSSALRRANYEQYF. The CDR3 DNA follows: TGTGCCAGCAGCTCGGCCTTGCGCCGAGCAAACTACGAGCAGTACTTC.

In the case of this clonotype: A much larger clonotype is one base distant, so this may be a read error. As DNA, the CDR3 is TGTGTCACCAGCAGGCACCGGGCGGCGGAGGAGCAGTACTTC. This translates into CVTSRHRAAEEQYF. This chain links TRBV15 with TRBJ2-7, with D unclear. The CDR3 runs to 14 residues. The germline V gene has CDR1 LNHNV and CDR2 YYDKDF (reference sequence).

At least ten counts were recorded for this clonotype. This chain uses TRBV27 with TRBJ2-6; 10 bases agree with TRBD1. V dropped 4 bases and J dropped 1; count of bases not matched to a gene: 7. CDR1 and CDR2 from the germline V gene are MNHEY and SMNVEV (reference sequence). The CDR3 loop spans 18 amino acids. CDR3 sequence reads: CASSSRPGQGSGANVLTF. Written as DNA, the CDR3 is TGTGCCAGCAGTTCCCGCCCGGGACAGGGGTCTGGGGCCAACGTCCTGACTTTC.

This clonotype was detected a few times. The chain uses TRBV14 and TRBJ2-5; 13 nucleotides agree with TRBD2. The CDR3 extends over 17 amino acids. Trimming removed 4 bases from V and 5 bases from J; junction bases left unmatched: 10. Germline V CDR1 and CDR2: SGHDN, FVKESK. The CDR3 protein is CASSPNRLAGGGETQYF. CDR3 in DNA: TGTGCCAGCAGCCCGAATCGACTAGCGGGGGGAGGTGAGACCCAGTACTTC. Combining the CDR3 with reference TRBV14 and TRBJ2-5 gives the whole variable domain EAGVTQFPSHSVIEKGQTVTLRCDPISGHDNLYWYRRVMGKEIKFLLHFVKESKQDESGMPNNRFLAERTGGTYSTLKVQPAELEDSGVYFCASSPNRLAGGGETQYFGPGTRLLVL.

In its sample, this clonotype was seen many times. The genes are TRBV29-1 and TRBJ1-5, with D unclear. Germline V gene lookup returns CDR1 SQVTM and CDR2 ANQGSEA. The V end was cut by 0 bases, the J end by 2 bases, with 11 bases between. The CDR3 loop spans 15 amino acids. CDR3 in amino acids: CSVEEGGVGNQPQHF. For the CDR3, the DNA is TGCAGCGTTGAAGAGGGAGGAGTAGGCAATCAGCCCCAGCATTTT.

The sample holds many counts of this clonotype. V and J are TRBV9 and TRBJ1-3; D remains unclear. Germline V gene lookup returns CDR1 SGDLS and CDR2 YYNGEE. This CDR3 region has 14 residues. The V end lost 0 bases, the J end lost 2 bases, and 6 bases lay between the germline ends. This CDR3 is CASSVGEPGNTIYF. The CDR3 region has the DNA TGTGCCAGCAGCGTAGGGGAACCTGGAAACACCATATATTTT. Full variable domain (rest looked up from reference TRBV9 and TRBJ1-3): DSGVTQTPKHLITATGQRVTLRCSPRSGDLSVYWYQQSLDQGLQFLIQYYNGEERAKGNILERFSAQQFPDLHSELNLSSLELGDSALYFCASSVGEPGNTIYFGEGSWLTVV.